This T cell receptor beta chain was sequenced during a study of identical twins. A remark on this clonotype: The antigen remains undetermined.

Study conclusions and caveats: Insertions were fewer in abundant cord blood beta clonotypes, whereas memory repertoires showed none of this pattern. Monozygotic twin pairs showed more out-of-frame TCR alpha sharing than models estimated. The conclusions drew on cross-sectional statistical analysis instead of tracking the same donors.

MiXCR, applied by TCRdb to the 5' RACE reads, yields one record per CDR3 protein. The sample includes hundreds of thousands of distinct CDR3 sequences, approximately 13% of them seen just once. The V end was cut by 1 base, the J end by 4 bases, with 16 bases between. The CDR3 is 17 residues long. Germline V gene sequence: CDR1 KGHSH, CDR2 LQKENI. The same data also went into a second study, on yellow fever vaccine responses in identical twins.

The specimen was PBMCs. The chain couples TRBV18 to TRBJ2-2; no clear D. The clonotype was recovered from a woman between 18 and 30 years old in good health. CDR3 in DNA: TGTGCCAGCTCACCACTGGTACTAACTCAGCGCACCGGGGAGCTGTTTTTT. Protein: CASSPLVLTQRTGELFF. The variable domain in full, completed from reference TRBV18 and TRBJ2-2, reads NAGVMQNPRHLVRRRGQEARLRCSPMKGHSHVYWYRQLPEEGLKFMVYLQKENIIDESGMPKERFSAEFPKEGPSILRIQQVVRGDSAAYFCASSPLVLTQRTGELFFGEGSRLTVL.